This T cell receptor (beta chain) was profiled in a study of T cell changes during pregnancy in multiple sclerosis. The CDR3 spans 14 residues. V lost 1 base, J lost 2 bases, and 9 bases lay in between. CDR1 is SGHRS, CDR2 YFSETQ, per germline. The repertoire was sequenced with immunoSEQ multiplex PCR; TCRdb's copy has only in-frame clones and lacks some. Among roughly 76,000 clones listed, over 90% were seen once. The V call is TRBV5-1, the J call TRBJ1-2, with D perhaps TRBD1 (6 bases). The starting material was CD4+ T cells from peripheral blood mononuclear cells, obtained after pregnancy. The clonotype comes from a female donor with multiple sclerosis, enrolled in a pregnancy study. The CDR3 loop reads CASSLMGANYGYTF. In nucleotides, the CDR3 is TGCGCCAGCAGCTTGATGGGGGCGAACTATGGCTACACCTTC.